These T cell receptor beta chains were read from a single sample in a study of cytomegalovirus exposure and HLA in healthy donors. Clones were read by immunoSEQ multiplex PCR, and TCRdb kept only the in-frame ones, dropping some. The table includes about 120,000 clones, about 70% detected once. Sequenced material: PBMCs. The receptor set was obtained from a woman between 40 and 55 years old in good health and CMV-seronegative. Both conserved end residues are part of each CDR3. The D gene is left open where the match is weak. Size tells how often a clone was seen (once, few, many) or the class of an expanded clone, and some rows leave it out.

clone size | J gene | D gene | V gene | CDR3 protein | CDR3 DNA
- | TRBJ2-7 | - | TRBV4-1 | CASSQEYRVGYEQYF | TGCGCCAGCAGCCAAGAGTACAGGGTCGGATACGAGCAGTACTTC
- | TRBJ1-5 | - | TRBV19 | CASSIVQGINQPQHF | TGTGCCAGTAGTATTGTCCAGGGCATCAATCAGCCCCAGCATTTT
- | TRBJ2-1 | - | TRBV4-1 | CASSQSSVVAIERIEQFF | TGCGCCAGCAGCCAATCGAGCGTGGTAGCCATCGAAAGGATTGAGCAGTTCTTC
- | TRBJ1-2 | TRBD1 | TRBV7-6 | CASSPGGQGAWGYTF | TGTGCCAGCAGCCCGGGGGGACAGGGGGCTTGGGGCTACACCTTC
- | TRBJ2-7 | - | TRBV6-5 | CASSYGRGGGYEQYF | TGTGCCAGCAGTTACGGGAGGGGGGGAGGGTACGAGCAGTACTTC
- | TRBJ1-1 | - | TRBV7-9 | CASSLAARGNTEAFF | TGTGCCAGCAGCTTAGCGGCCAGGGGGAACACTGAAGCTTTCTTT
- | TRBJ2-7 | TRBD1 | TRBV7-9 | CASSIPPGQSSYEQYF | TGTGCCAGCAGCATCCCGCCGGGACAGAGTTCCTACGAGCAGTACTTC
once | TRBJ2-7 | TRBD1 | TRBV29-1 | CSVEGQGDYEQYF | TGCAGCGTTGAGGGACAGGGGGACTACGAGCAGTACTTC
once | TRBJ2-2 | - | TRBV7-3 | CASSQGRTTGELFF | TGTGCCAGCAGCCAAGGGAGAACCACCGGGGAGCTGTTTTTT
once | TRBJ2-1 | - | TRBV11-3 | CASSLDTGNEQFF | TGTGCCAGCAGCTTAGATACGGGGAATGAGCAGTTCTTC
- | TRBJ2-3 | TRBD2 | TRBV7-2 | CASSPTSGRSDTQYF | TGTGCCAGCAGCCCAACTAGCGGGAGGTCCGATACGCAGTATTTT
- | TRBJ2-7 | TRBD1 | TRBV27 | CASSSPGTGASYEQYF | TGTGCCAGCAGTTCCCCAGGGACAGGGGCATCCTACGAGCAGTACTTC
once | TRBJ1-3 | TRBD1 | TRBV4-1 | CASSQVQGAGGNTIYF | TGCGCCAGCAGCCAAGTCCAGGGGGCAGGTGGAAACACCATATATTTT
- | TRBJ1-4 | - | TRBV4-3 | CASSQGQTTNEKLFF | TGCGCCAGCAGCCAAGGGCAGACAACTAATGAAAAACTGTTTTTT
- | TRBJ2-7 | TRBD2 | TRBV5-1 | CASSSGGAPFVRYF | TGCGCCAGCAGCAGCGGGGGGGCCCCCTTCGTGCGGTACTTC
- | TRBJ1-1 | - | TRBV5-6 | CASSLFSRGSEAFF | TGTGCCAGCAGCTTGTTTTCCAGGGGTTCTGAAGCTTTCTTT
- | TRBJ1-5 | - | TRBV2 | CASSARGDQPQHF | TGTGCCAGCAGTGCCCGGGGGGATCAGCCCCAGCATTTT
- | TRBJ2-1 | - | TRBV9 | CASSGDRRHEQFF | TGTGCCAGCAGTGGTGACAGGCGACATGAGCAGTTCTTC
- | TRBJ1-4 | - | TRBV25-1 | CASSGSDWRGGNEKLFF | TGTGCCAGCAGTGGGAGTGACTGGAGGGGAGGGAATGAAAAACTGTTTTTT
- | TRBJ1-1 | - | TRBV9 | CASSVGDSTHTEAFF | TGTGCCAGCAGCGTAGGAGACAGCACCCACACTGAAGCTTTCTTT
- | TRBJ1-3 | - | TRBV2 | CASSPQGSGNTIYF | TGTGCCAGCAGTCCACAGGGATCTGGAAACACCATATATTTT
- | TRBJ2-6 | TRBD1 | TRBV27 | CASSLTGQGFSGANVLTF | TGTGCCAGCAGTTTAACAGGACAGGGCTTCTCTGGGGCCAACGTCCTGACTTTC
- | TRBJ1-5 | - | TRBV19 | CASSIGRPYSNQPQHF | TGTGCCAGTAGTATAGGCAGGCCTTATAGCAATCAGCCCCAGCATTTT
- | TRBJ2-4 | - | TRBV4-3 | CASSQVGRDSIQYF | TGCGCCAGCAGCCAAGTCGGGCGGGACAGCATTCAGTACTTC
- | TRBJ1-2 | - | TRBV6-6 | CASSAPGGVAMNF | TGTGCCAGCAGCGCCCCGGGGGGGGTAGCGATGAACTTC
- | TRBJ1-5 | TRBD1 | TRBV19 | CASSILSGRGYQPQHF | TGTGCCAGTAGTATACTGTCGGGCAGGGGGTACCAGCCCCAGCATTTT
- | TRBJ1-6 | TRBD1 | TRBV6-5 | CASSWGGTGFNSPLHF | TGTGCCAGCAGTTGGGGGGGGACAGGGTTCAATTCACCCCTCCACTTT
- | TRBJ2-5 | TRBD2 | TRBV19 | CASSTYGLAGEETQYF | TGTGCCAGTAGTACATACGGACTAGCGGGGGAAGAGACCCAGTACTTC
- | TRBJ2-2 | TRBD1 | TRBV6-1 | CASSPGQDTGELFF | TGTGCCAGCAGTCCGGGACAGGACACCGGGGAGCTGTTTTTT
- | TRBJ2-3 | TRBD2 | TRBV4-3 | CASSQEYLDVLAGGPDTQYF | TGCGCCAGCAGCCAAGAGTATCTCGACGTACTAGCGGGGGGGCCAGATACGCAGTATTTT
- | TRBJ1-2 | - | TRBV10-1 | CASSDPLPAPEGSGGYTF | TGCGCCAGCAGTGACCCCCTACCTGCCCCTGAGGGATCGGGGGGCTACACCTTC
- | TRBJ2-1 | - | TRBV18 | CASSSGLSSYNEQFF | TGTGCCAGCTCGAGCGGGTTGAGCTCCTACAATGAGCAGTTCTTC
- | TRBJ2-7 | TRBD2 | TRBV2 | CASREVAGGDYEQYF | TGTGCCAGCAGGGAGGTAGCGGGAGGGGACTACGAGCAGTACTTC
- | TRBJ1-5 | - | TRBV28 | CASSARAQPQHF | TGTGCCAGCAGTGCCCGAGCTCAGCCCCAGCATTTT